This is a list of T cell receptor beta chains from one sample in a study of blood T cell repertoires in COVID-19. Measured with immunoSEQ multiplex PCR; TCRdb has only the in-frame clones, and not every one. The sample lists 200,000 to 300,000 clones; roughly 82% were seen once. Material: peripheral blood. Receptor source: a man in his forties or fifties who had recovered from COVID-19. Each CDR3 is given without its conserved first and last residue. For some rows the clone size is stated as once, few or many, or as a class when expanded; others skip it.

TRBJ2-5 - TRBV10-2 ASSVAGQETQY
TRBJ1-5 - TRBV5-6 ASSWTGSNQPQH
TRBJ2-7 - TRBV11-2 ASSSRLAGVPYEQY
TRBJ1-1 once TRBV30 AWSQGKSTEAF
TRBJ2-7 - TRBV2 ASSVDRGQDEQY
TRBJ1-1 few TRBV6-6 ASSYSTGTEAF
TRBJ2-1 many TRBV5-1 ASNRLGQGSYNEQF
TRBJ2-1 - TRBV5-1 ASSLLGTNDEQF
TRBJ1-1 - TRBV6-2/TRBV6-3 ASSYSLRGTRGTEAF
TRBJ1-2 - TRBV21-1 ASSKASWADTRYGYT
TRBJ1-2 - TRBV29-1 SAPRGTGDYGYT
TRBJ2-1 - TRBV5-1 ASSPFPGVGAYNEQF
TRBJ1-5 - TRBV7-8 ASSPTGGMNQPQH
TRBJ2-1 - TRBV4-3 ASSQELAGGGYNEQF
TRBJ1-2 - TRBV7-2 ASSLEAASYGYT
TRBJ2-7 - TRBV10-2 ASRRTGGTYEQY
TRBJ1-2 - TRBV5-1 ASSPGGTLNYGYT
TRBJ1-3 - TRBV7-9 ASNREGNTIY
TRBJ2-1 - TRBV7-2 ASRPGQGATYNEQF
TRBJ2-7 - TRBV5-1 ASSLSAGGSHEQY
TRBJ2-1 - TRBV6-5 ASRTGLAGSREQF
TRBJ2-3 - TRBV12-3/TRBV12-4 ASSQSREETQY
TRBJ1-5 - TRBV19 ASSTQSFSNQPQH
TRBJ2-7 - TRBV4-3 ASSHRVEPNEQY
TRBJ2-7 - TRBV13 ASRLAGGRYEQY
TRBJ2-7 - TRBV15 ATSSRPDSSYEQY
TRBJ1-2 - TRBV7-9 ASSLPGHYGYT
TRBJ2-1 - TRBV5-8 ASTLGTRWGNEQF
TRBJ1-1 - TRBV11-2 ASSFRANTEAF
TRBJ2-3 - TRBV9 ASSVGGGLAGPQATQY
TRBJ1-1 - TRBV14 ASSQGAWVNTEAF
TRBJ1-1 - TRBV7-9 ASSLPRDFAEAF
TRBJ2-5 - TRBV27 ASSSATGETQY
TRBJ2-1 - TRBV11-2 ASSLVGGGTSLF
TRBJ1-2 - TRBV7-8 ASSLGRPVGYT
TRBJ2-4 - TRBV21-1 ASPKSTGTSGRGGY
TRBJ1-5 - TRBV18 ASSPGGRNQPQH
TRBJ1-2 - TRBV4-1 ASSQVGASGYT
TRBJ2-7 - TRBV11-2 ASSLVGWSSYEQY
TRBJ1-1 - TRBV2 ASSETGQVNTEAF
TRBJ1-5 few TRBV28 ASISGQGGNQPQH
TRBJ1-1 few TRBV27 ASSLSPRDRVTEAF
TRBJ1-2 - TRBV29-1 SVRMGPYGYT